Listed below are T cell receptor beta chains from one sample, sequenced in a study of OX40 agonist ivuxolimab in advanced cancers. Some clones are missing from TCRdb's copy, which holds only in-frame ones; the method was immunoSEQ multiplex PCR. The sample shows 40,000 or so clones, about 89% of them seen only once. This specimen was CD4+ or CD8+ T cells sorted from blood, taken in a trial of the OX40 agonist ivuxolimab. All receptors come from an adult with an advanced solid tumor such as melanoma, head and neck, liver or kidney cancer. Both conserved end residues are part of each CDR3. The D gene is left open where the match is weak. Clone size appears in some rows only: once, few, many, or a class for an expanded clone.

d_call j_call v_call clone_size cdr3_aa cdr3_nt
TRBD1 TRBJ1-4 TRBV7-6 - CASSLGGTAVEKLFF TGTGCCAGCAGCTTAGGAGGGACAGCAGTTGAAAAACTGTTTTTT
TRBD1 TRBJ1-3 TRBV7-7 - CASSSGTGFGNTIYF TGTGCTAGCAGCTCCGGGACAGGGTTTGGAAACACCATATATTTT
- TRBJ2-7 TRBV6-1 - CASSPSRAEQYF TGTGCCAGCAGTCCCTCGCGGGCCGAGCAGTACTTC
TRBD1 TRBJ2-7 TRBV9 - CASSRGQGDYEQYF TGTGCCAGCAGCAGGGGACAGGGTGATTACGAGCAGTACTTC
TRBD1 TRBJ2-5 TRBV6-1 - CASSRDRAQETQYF TGTGCCAGCAGCCGAGACAGGGCCCAAGAGACCCAGTACTTC
- TRBJ2-1 TRBV5-4 - CASSLVANREQFF TGTGCCAGCAGCTTGGTTGCAAACAGGGAGCAGTTCTTC
- TRBJ1-2 TRBV6-5 - CASRGLGGSNYGYTF TGTGCCAGCAGGGGGTTAGGGGGTTCGAACTATGGCTACACCTTC
- TRBJ1-1 TRBV6-4 - CASSDNRNTEAFF TGTGCCAGCAGTGACAACAGGAACACTGAAGCTTTCTTT
- TRBJ1-2 TRBV29-1 - CSARTPVGYGYTF TGCAGCGCCCGGACCCCTGTGGGCTATGGCTACACCTTC
- TRBJ2-7 TRBV4-3 - CASSQDRRARAYF TGCGCCAGCAGCCAAGATAGGCGGGCCCGGGCGTACTTC
- TRBJ1-2 TRBV18 few CASSPQGRGGYTF TGTGCCAGCTCACCCCAGGGTAGGGGTGGCTACACCTTC
- TRBJ1-5 TRBV2 - CASKGILNQPQHF TGTGCCAGCAAAGGGATACTCAATCAGCCCCAGCATTTT
TRBD1 TRBJ1-3 TRBV11-2 - CASSKLRGRTGNTIYF TGTGCCAGCAGCAAGCTCAGGGGGCGAACTGGAAACACCATATATTTT
- TRBJ1-3 TRBV20-1 - CSSTSGNTIYF TGCAGTTCCACCTCGGGAAACACCATATATTTT
TRBD1 TRBJ1-3 TRBV7-2 - CATRGGPSSGNTIYF TGTGCCACCAGGGGGGGGCCATCCTCTGGAAACACCATATATTTT
- TRBJ1-5 TRBV9 - CASSVGTGNQPQHF TGTGCCAGCAGCGTAGGCACAGGTAATCAGCCCCAGCATTTT
TRBD2 TRBJ2-1 TRBV5-1 - CASSAGGELGYNEQFF TGCGCCAGCAGTGCGGGGGGAGAATTGGGGTACAATGAGCAGTTCTTC
- TRBJ2-1 TRBV10-2 few CASSEFTGTYEQFF TGCGCCAGCAGTGAGTTTACCGGGACTTATGAGCAGTTCTTC
TRBD1 TRBJ1-6 TRBV5-1 - CASSAGTGGNSPLHF TGCGCCAGCAGCGCGGGGACAGGGGGCAATTCACCCCTCCACTTT
TRBD1 TRBJ2-7 TRBV5-6 once CASSLRGLVEQYF TGTGCCAGCAGCTTGAGGGGGCTGGTCGAGCAGTACTTC
TRBD1 TRBJ1-5 TRBV7-2 - CASSLVQGDQPQHF TGTGCCAGCAGCTTAGTACAGGGGGATCAGCCCCAGCATTTT
TRBD1 TRBJ2-7 TRBV5-4 - CASSLAGTGVYEQYF TGTGCCAGCAGCTTGGCCGGGACAGGGGTCTACGAGCAGTACTTC
- TRBJ2-5 TRBV5-1 - CASSLTSGSQETQYF TGCGCCAGCAGCTTGACATCCGGGAGCCAAGAGACCCAGTACTTC